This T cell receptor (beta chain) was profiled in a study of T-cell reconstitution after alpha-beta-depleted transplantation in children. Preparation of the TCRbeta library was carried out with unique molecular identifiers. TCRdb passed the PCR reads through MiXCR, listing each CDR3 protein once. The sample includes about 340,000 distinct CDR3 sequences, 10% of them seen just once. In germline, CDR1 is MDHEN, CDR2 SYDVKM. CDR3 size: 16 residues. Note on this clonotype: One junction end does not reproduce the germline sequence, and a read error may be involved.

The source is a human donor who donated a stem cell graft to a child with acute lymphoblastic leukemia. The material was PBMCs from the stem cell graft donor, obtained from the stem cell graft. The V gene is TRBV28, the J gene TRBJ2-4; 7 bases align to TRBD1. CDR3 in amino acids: CASSTQGDGSKNSQYF. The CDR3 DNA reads TGTGCCAGCAGTACCCAGGGGGACGGGTCCAAAAACAGTCAGTACTTC.